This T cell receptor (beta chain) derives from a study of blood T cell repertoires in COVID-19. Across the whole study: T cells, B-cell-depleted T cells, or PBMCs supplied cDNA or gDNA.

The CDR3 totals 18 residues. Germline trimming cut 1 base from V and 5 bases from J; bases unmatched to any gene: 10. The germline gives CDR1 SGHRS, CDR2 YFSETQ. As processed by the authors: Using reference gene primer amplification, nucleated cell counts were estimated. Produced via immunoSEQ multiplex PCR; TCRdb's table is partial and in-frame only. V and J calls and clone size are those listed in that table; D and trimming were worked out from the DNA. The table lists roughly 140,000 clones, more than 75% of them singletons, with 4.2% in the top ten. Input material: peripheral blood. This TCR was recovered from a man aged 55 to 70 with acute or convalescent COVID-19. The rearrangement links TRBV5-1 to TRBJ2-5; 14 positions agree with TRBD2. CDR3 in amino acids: CASSLKGLAGGRWETQYF. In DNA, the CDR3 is TGCGCCAGCAGCTTGAAAGGACTAGCGGGAGGCCGTTGGGAGACCCAGTACTTC. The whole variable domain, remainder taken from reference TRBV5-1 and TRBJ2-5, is KAGVTQTPRYLIKTRGQQVTLSCSPISGHRSVSWYQQTPGQGLQFLFEYFSETQRNKGNFPGRFSGRQFSNSRSEMNVSTLELGDSALYLCASSLKGLAGGRWETQYFGPGTRLLVL.